Each of the 17 T cell receptor beta chains below was sequenced from the same sample in a study of T-cell memory formation after mild COVID-19 (dated by TCRdb to the early 2020s). The library relied on 5' RACE. The instrument was an Illumina NovaSeq 6000. TCRdb trimmed public reads at Q25 via fastp, called clones via MiXCR and kept in-frame beta chains. Every distinct CDR3 protein forms one entry, paired with its most common genes and DNA. Within this sample are some 250,000 distinct CDR3 sequences, with under 20% of them counted one time only. The top ten clonotypes cover about 21% of the sample. Sequenced material: PBMCs or a T cell subset sorted from them (not recorded which). The origin of the receptors is a man aged 18 to 29 who had mild COVID-19 (a few samples of this study predate the infection). The sample titles of this study are shuffled in the database, so cell type and time point are left out; the donor was told from shared clones.

This clonotype was counted only a few times. This rearrangement joins TRBV11-2 to TRBJ1-6; no definite D call. Looked up from germline, CDR1 is SGHAT and CDR2 is FQNNGV. Trimming shortened V by 5 bases and J by 4 bases, and 15 bases separated the two germline ends. The CDR3 is 16 residues long. This CDR3 is CASSHLGSSYNSPLHF. CDR3 nucleotides: TGTGCCAGCAGCCACCTCGGGTCCAGTTATAATTCACCCCTCCACTTT.

The chain has TRBV29-1 and TRBJ2-3; TRBD2 matches at 8 bases. Germline V lookup: CDR1 SQVTM, CDR2 ANQGSEA. The CDR3 has 13 residues. V was clipped by 6 bases and J by 6 bases; unmatched bases: 8. The CDR3: CSVTSGGRDTQYF. The CDR3 DNA is TGCAGCGTGACGAGCGGGGGCCGGGATACGCAGTATTTT.

This clonotype was counted a few times. The chain couples TRBV5-1 to TRBJ2-5; 9 nucleotides match TRBD1. V was clipped by 1 base and J by 4 bases; unmatched bases: 5. Germline V lookup: CDR1 SGHRS, CDR2 YFSETQ. This CDR3 contains 15 residues. The chain's CDR3 is CASSLLQGAGETQYF. CDR3 bases: TGCGCCAGCAGCTTGTTACAGGGGGCGGGAGAGACCCAGTACTTC.

The table lists this clonotype with a few counts. The chain combines TRBV7-9 with TRBJ2-3; perhaps TRBD1 as D (5 bases). V gave up 1 base and J gave up 6 bases, with 17 bases separating them. There are 16 residues in the CDR3. CDR1 is SEHNR, CDR2 FQNEAQ, per germline (reference sequence). The CDR3 loop is CASSLVGPKGIDTQYF. As DNA, the CDR3 is TGTGCCAGCAGCTTAGTTGGACCCAAGGGGATCGATACGCAGTATTTT. The whole variable domain, remainder taken from reference TRBV7-9 and TRBJ2-3, is DTGVSQNPRHKITKRGQNVTFRCDPISEHNRLYWYRQTLGQGPEFLTYFQNEAQLEKSRLLSDRFSAERPKGSFSTLEIQRTEQGDSAMYLCASSLVGPKGIDTQYFGPGTRLTVL.

The chain has TRBV29-1 and TRBJ2-3, with D maybe TRBD2 (6 bases). CDR3 length: 15 residues. V was cut by 5 bases and J by 2 bases, with 17 bases left in between. Germline V CDR1 and CDR2: SQVTM, ANQGSEA. The CDR3 loop reads CSVRGYRAPTDTQYF. CDR3 DNA sequence: TGCAGCGTTCGGGGGTATCGGGCCCCCACAGATACGCAGTATTTT.

This clonotype was counted a few times. The chain joins TRBV3-1 to TRBJ2-3; D unresolved. Germline CDR1 is LGHDT and CDR2 is YNNKEL (reference sequence). This CDR3 contains 15 residues. Trimming took 1 base from V and 2 from J, leaving 10 bases between them. Here the CDR3 reads CASSQAGPLTDTQYF. The CDR3 DNA reads TGTGCCAGCAGCCAAGCCGGGCCCCTCACAGATACGCAGTATTTT.

This clonotype was seen only a few times. The chain recombines TRBV12-3 or TRBV12-4 with TRBJ2-5; a weak D match, TRBD2 (5 bases). The CDR3 spans 14 residues. V shed 6 bases and J shed 5 bases, with 16 bases lying between them. CDR3 in DNA: TGTGCCAGCAGCCCGGTCGGGGTGGGGGAGACCCAGTACTTC. Translating gives CASSPVGVGETQYF.

This clonotype came up many times. The rearrangement links TRBV6-5 to TRBJ2-2; D may be TRBD1 (7 bases). CDR1 and CDR2 (germline): MNHEY, SVGAGI. The CDR3 is made up of 14 amino acids. Trimming left V 8 bases short and J 1 base short, with 11 bases between. CDR3 coding DNA: TGTGCCAGCCGGGGGACAGTGAACACCGGGGAGCTGTTTTTT. This encodes CASRGTVNTGELFF.

In its sample, this clonotype was seen a few times. The genes are TRBV6-5 and TRBJ2-5; D is unresolved. Per germline, CDR1 MNHEY and CDR2 SVGAGI. The CDR3 contains 12 residues. V was pared by 4 bases and J by 3 bases, with 6 bases between. The CDR3 loop reads CASSLSKETQYF. DNA of the CDR3: TGTGCCAGCAGTTTGAGTAAAGAGACCCAGTACTTC.

The chain uses TRBV5-1 and TRBJ2-4; no reliable D call. The CDR3 covers 16 residues. Looked up from germline, CDR1 is SGHRS and CDR2 is YFSETQ. Between the trimmed V and J ends, which lost 4 bases and 2 bases, there was a span of 16 bases. The CDR3 here is CASSAIPPSSKNIQYF. The DNA of the CDR3 is TGCGCCAGCAGCGCAATACCACCTAGTTCCAAAAACATTCAGTACTTC.

The rearrangement uses TRBV12-3 or TRBV12-4 and TRBJ2-7, with D perhaps TRBD1 or TRBD2 (7 bases each). The CDR3 runs 20 residues. Trimming shortened V by 8 bases and J by 4 bases, and 36 bases separated the two germline ends. The CDR3 DNA follows: TGTGCCAGCCCCCAGGGGGTGGGGGGGGCCTACCTCCGTAACTCTTACGAGCAGTACGTC. The encoded protein is CASPQGVGGAYLRNSYEQYV.

V gene TRBV30 combines with J gene TRBJ2-1, with 8 bases fitting TRBD1. Per germline, CDR1 GTSNPN and CDR2 SVGIG (reference sequence). V lost 4 bases and J lost 7; bases outside the gene matches: 3. This CDR3 contains 12 residues. CDR3 protein: CAWKTGENEQFF. DNA for the CDR3: TGTGCCTGGAAGACAGGGGAGAATGAGCAGTTCTTC.

The V call is TRBV28, the J call TRBJ2-3; perhaps D is TRBD1 or TRBD2 (5 bases each). Germline CDR1 MDHEN, CDR2 SYDVKM. Deletions cut 3 bases from V and 2 bases from J, with 12 bases between. The CDR3 sequence is 15 residues long. CDR3 nucleotide sequence: TGTGCCAGCAGTTTCGGGTTGGGGGTCACAGATACGCAGTATTTT. It encodes CASSFGLGVTDTQYF.

In this sample, this clonotype turned up many times. J is TRBJ2-3 and V is TRBV5-1; D is uncertain. CDR1 and CDR2 (germline): SGHRS, YFSETQ. CDR3 size: 14 residues. The ends were cut back, 7 bases at V and 1 base at J, with 13 bases in the middle. The CDR3 is CASRNGEGTDTQYF. The CDR3 DNA sequence: TGCGCCAGCCGGAACGGAGAAGGCACAGATACGCAGTATTTT.

The rearrangement joins TRBV15 to TRBJ2-7, with D maybe TRBD1 (7 bases). CDR3 length: 15 residues. Per the germline V gene, CDR1 is LNHNV and CDR2 is YYDKDF (reference sequence). V lost 6 bases and J 5 bases, leaving 20 bases between the germline ends. The chain's CDR3 is CATSKLAEGADEQYF. The DNA of the CDR3 is TGTGCCACCAGTAAATTAGCGGAGGGGGCCGACGAGCAGTACTTC.

In regard to this clonotype: The germline gene is not matched at one end of the junction; a read error may be the cause. This CDR3 reads CSVEGRHTYEQYF. CDR3 DNA: TGCAGCGTGGAAGGTAGGCACACCTACGAGCAGTACTTC. V usage is TRBV29-1 and J usage is TRBJ2-7; D is uncertain. The CDR3 totals 13 residues. Germline V CDR1 and CDR2: SQVTM, ANQGSEA.

A few counts support this clonotype. The chain joins TRBV5-1 to TRBJ1-6; 7 bases agree with TRBD1. The V segment lost 4 bases and the J segment 6 bases; nucleotides outside the gene matches: 10. Per the germline V gene, CDR1 is SGHRS and CDR2 is YFSETQ. There are 16 residues in the CDR3. The CDR3 DNA is TGCGCCAGCAGCGTAACGACAGGGACAAGTAATTCACCCCTCCACTTT. Translation gives CASSVTTGTSNSPLHF.